Listed below are T cell receptor beta chains from one sample, sequenced in a study of OX40 agonist ivuxolimab in advanced cancers. Measured with immunoSEQ multiplex PCR; TCRdb has only the in-frame clones, and not every one. The sample holds 45,000 to 50,000 clones, roughly 91% seen once. The sample in question was CD4+ or CD8+ T cells sorted from blood, obtained in a trial of the OX40 agonist ivuxolimab. These receptor sequences come from an adult with an advanced solid tumor such as melanoma, head and neck, liver or kidney cancer. Each CDR3 is given with its conserved first and last residue. D genes are given only for firm matches. Size is stated for part of the rows, as once, few or many counts, or as a class when the clone is expanded.

d_gene: .; abundance: .; j_gene: TRBJ2-7; v_gene: TRBV19; CDR3aa: CASRPRDGYEQYF; CDR3nt: TGTGCCAGTAGGCCCCGGGACGGCTACGAGCAGTACTTC
d_gene: TRBD1; abundance: .; j_gene: TRBJ1-1; v_gene: TRBV5-4; CDR3aa: CASSFGTGAPRAFF; CDR3nt: TGTGCCAGCAGCTTCGGGACAGGGGCCCCTCGGGCTTTCTTT
d_gene: .; abundance: .; j_gene: TRBJ1-1; v_gene: TRBV27; CDR3aa: CASSLWMRTEAFF; CDR3nt: TGTGCCAGCAGTTTATGGATGCGCACTGAAGCTTTCTTT
d_gene: TRBD1; abundance: .; j_gene: TRBJ1-2; v_gene: TRBV2; CDR3aa: CASIPTGGFYGYTF; CDR3nt: TGTGCCAGCATCCCGACAGGGGGGTTCTATGGCTACACCTTC
d_gene: TRBD1; abundance: .; j_gene: TRBJ1-5; v_gene: TRBV4-1; CDR3aa: CASSHGDRGNQPQHF; CDR3nt: TGCGCCAGCAGCCATGGGGACAGGGGAAATCAGCCCCAGCATTTT
d_gene: .; abundance: .; j_gene: TRBJ1-2; v_gene: TRBV28; CDR3aa: CASSLQGDGYTF; CDR3nt: TGTGCCAGCAGTTTACAGGGTGACGGCTACACCTTC
d_gene: .; abundance: once; j_gene: TRBJ2-2; v_gene: TRBV4-1; CDR3aa: CASSQGGGVAGELFF; CDR3nt: TGCGCCAGCAGCCAGGGGGGCGGGGTGGCCGGGGAGCTGTTTTTT
d_gene: .; abundance: .; j_gene: TRBJ1-1; v_gene: TRBV6-1; CDR3aa: CASSEDLGVRTEAFF; CDR3nt: TGTGCCAGCAGTGAAGATCTGGGGGTTCGCACTGAAGCTTTCTTT
d_gene: .; abundance: .; j_gene: TRBJ1-6; v_gene: TRBV10-3; CDR3aa: CAISESWDPSPLHF; CDR3nt: TGTGCCATCAGTGAGTCTTGGGACCCTTCACCCCTCCACTTT
d_gene: TRBD1; abundance: .; j_gene: TRBJ1-4; v_gene: TRBV5-6; CDR3aa: CASSLARDSRLFF; CDR3nt: TGTGCCAGCAGCTTGGCCCGGGACAGTCGGCTGTTTTTT
d_gene: TRBD2; abundance: .; j_gene: TRBJ2-3; v_gene: TRBV7-6; CDR3aa: CASSPRTSGTDTQYF; CDR3nt: TGTGCCAGCAGCCCAAGGACTAGCGGGACAGATACGCAGTATTTT
d_gene: .; abundance: .; j_gene: TRBJ2-7; v_gene: TRBV19; CDR3aa: CASSIQGLSDEQYF; CDR3nt: TGTGCCAGTAGTATTCAGGGGTTATCGGACGAGCAGTACTTC
d_gene: TRBD2; abundance: .; j_gene: TRBJ2-3; v_gene: TRBV7-9; CDR3aa: CASNVPGLVTDTQYF; CDR3nt: TGTGCCAGCAACGTACCGGGACTAGTAACAGATACGCAGTATTTT
d_gene: .; abundance: .; j_gene: TRBJ1-1; v_gene: TRBV5-6; CDR3aa: CASSFPRLNTEAFF; CDR3nt: TGTGCCAGCAGCTTCCCCAGGTTGAACACTGAAGCTTTCTTT
d_gene: TRBD2; abundance: .; j_gene: TRBJ2-7; v_gene: TRBV7-2; CDR3aa: CASSAGLASYEQYF; CDR3nt: TGTGCCAGCAGCGCGGGACTAGCTTCCTACGAGCAGTACTTC
d_gene: .; abundance: .; j_gene: TRBJ1-1; v_gene: TRBV19; CDR3aa: CASTPLGNTEAFF; CDR3nt: TGTGCCAGTACCCCCCTTGGAAACACTGAAGCTTTCTTT
d_gene: .; abundance: .; j_gene: TRBJ2-3; v_gene: TRBV4-2; CDR3aa: CASSHQRGTQYF; CDR3nt: TGTGCCAGCAGCCACCAAAGAGGTACGCAGTATTTT
d_gene: .; abundance: .; j_gene: TRBJ1-5; v_gene: TRBV6-5; CDR3aa: CASSAGTAGSQPQHF; CDR3nt: TGTGCCAGCAGCGCCGGGACGGCGGGGAGTCAGCCCCAGCATTTT
d_gene: TRBD1; abundance: .; j_gene: TRBJ1-2; v_gene: TRBV2; CDR3aa: CASKGDSLLSGYTF; CDR3nt: TGTGCCAGCAAGGGGGACAGCCTCTTATCTGGCTACACCTTC
d_gene: TRBD2; abundance: .; j_gene: TRBJ2-7; v_gene: TRBV4-1; CDR3aa: CASSQRTSGGNEQYF; CDR3nt: TGCGCCAGCAGCCAAAGGACTAGCGGGGGGAACGAGCAGTACTTC
d_gene: TRBD2; abundance: .; j_gene: TRBJ2-1; v_gene: TRBV4-1; CDR3aa: CASSQDQVAGISTGDEQFF; CDR3nt: TGCGCCAGCAGCCAAGATCAAGTAGCGGGAATCTCGACGGGGGATGAGCAGTTCTTC
d_gene: TRBD2; abundance: .; j_gene: TRBJ2-7; v_gene: TRBV19; CDR3aa: CASSLLAGPLYEQYF; CDR3nt: TGTGCCAGTAGTCTTCTAGCGGGGCCACTCTACGAGCAGTACTTC
d_gene: .; abundance: .; j_gene: TRBJ2-7; v_gene: TRBV14; CDR3aa: CASSQDRYDNSYEQYF; CDR3nt: TGTGCCAGCAGCCAAGATCGGTATGATAACTCCTACGAGCAGTACTTC
d_gene: TRBD2; abundance: once; j_gene: TRBJ2-2; v_gene: TRBV7-9; CDR3aa: CASSAPPSGGPYTGELFF; CDR3nt: TGTGCCAGCAGCGCCCCCCCTAGCGGGGGGCCATACACCGGGGAGCTGTTTTTT
d_gene: .; abundance: .; j_gene: TRBJ1-6; v_gene: TRBV6-1; CDR3aa: CASSEPSLIRTYNSPLHF; CDR3nt: TGTGCCAGCAGTGAACCTTCACTAATACGGACCTATAATTCACCCCTCCACTTT
d_gene: .; abundance: .; j_gene: TRBJ2-3; v_gene: TRBV2; CDR3aa: CASSEWSQSADTQYF; CDR3nt: TGTGCCAGCAGTGAATGGAGCCAGAGTGCAGATACGCAGTATTTT
d_gene: .; abundance: once; j_gene: TRBJ1-5; v_gene: TRBV19; CDR3aa: CASLARSYSNQPQHF; CDR3nt: TGTGCCAGTCTGGCCAGATCGTATAGCAATCAGCCCCAGCATTTT
d_gene: TRBD1; abundance: .; j_gene: TRBJ2-3; v_gene: TRBV19; CDR3aa: CASSKQGDRVADTQYF; CDR3nt: TGTGCCAGTAGTAAGCAGGGGGATCGAGTTGCAGATACGCAGTATTTT
d_gene: TRBD2; abundance: .; j_gene: TRBJ2-1; v_gene: TRBV27; CDR3aa: CASSSHLTSGGTNEQFF; CDR3nt: TGTGCCAGCAGTTCGCACCTTACTAGCGGGGGCACCAATGAGCAGTTCTTC
d_gene: TRBD1; abundance: .; j_gene: TRBJ2-1; v_gene: TRBV15; CDR3aa: CATSSDRGHEQFF; CDR3nt: TGTGCCACCAGCAGTGACAGGGGCCATGAGCAGTTCTTC
d_gene: .; abundance: .; j_gene: TRBJ2-3; v_gene: TRBV18; CDR3aa: CASSPMGVAGTDTQYF; CDR3nt: TGTGCCAGCTCACCAATGGGCGTCGCAGGCACAGATACGCAGTATTTT
d_gene: .; abundance: few; j_gene: TRBJ1-1; v_gene: TRBV5-1; CDR3aa: CASSQTGTGSVTEAFF; CDR3nt: TGCGCCAGCAGCCAAACCGGGACGGGGAGTGTCACTGAAGCTTTCTTT
d_gene: TRBD1; abundance: .; j_gene: TRBJ2-7; v_gene: TRBV19; CDR3aa: CATGYRGSYEQYF; CDR3nt: TGTGCCACCGGTTACAGGGGCTCCTACGAGCAGTACTTC
d_gene: TRBD2; abundance: .; j_gene: TRBJ2-5; v_gene: TRBV27; CDR3aa: CASSLGSGGQETQYF; CDR3nt: TGTGCCAGCAGTTTGGGTAGCGGGGGGCAAGAGACCCAGTACTTC
d_gene: .; abundance: .; j_gene: TRBJ2-5; v_gene: TRBV6-5; CDR3aa: CASSYGVEGAWETQYF; CDR3nt: TGTGCCAGCAGTTACGGGGTGGAGGGGGCTTGGGAGACCCAGTACTTC
d_gene: .; abundance: .; j_gene: TRBJ1-2; v_gene: TRBV28; CDR3aa: CASSPPQTDYYGYTF; CDR3nt: TGTGCCAGCAGTCCCCCCCAGACGGATTACTATGGCTACACCTTC